This T cell receptor (beta chain) was identified during a study of T cell responses to AZD1222 COVID-19 vaccine. Overall study results and limits: Most donors were white British, females outnumbered males, and clonal diversity was possibly underestimated.

In regard to this clone: The target antigen is unknown.

The repertoire was sequenced with immunoSEQ multiplex PCR; TCRdb's copy has only in-frame clones and lacks some. There are roughly 120,000 clones in the sample; about nine tenths occur only once, and roughly 1.1% lies in the top ten. Sequenced material: peripheral blood, taken on day 0 of AZD1222 vaccination. The source of this sequence is an adult in good health.

The CDR3 here is CAWKSSYNSPLHF. The CDR3 bases are TGTGCCTGGAAGAGCTCCTATAATTCACCCCTCCACTTT. This chain uses TRBV30 with TRBJ1-6; the D is unclear. CDR1 is GTSNPN, CDR2 SVGIG, per germline (reference sequence). V was shortened by 4 bases and J by 0 bases, with 4 bases between the two germline ends. The CDR3 totals 13 residues.